A single sample gave rise to the 23 T cell receptor beta chains below, sequenced in a study of cytomegalovirus exposure and HLA in healthy donors. With 60 Vbeta and 13 Jbeta primers, the PCR was carried out. Generated by immunoSEQ multiplex PCR, the TCRdb table keeps only in-frame clones and is missing some. Of around 100,000 clones listed, roughly 68% are singletons. Sequenced input: PBMCs. Receptors originate from a woman in her thirties in good health and CMV-seronegative.

The chain carries TRBV27 and TRBJ2-3; D gene ambiguous. The V end lost 2 bases, the J end lost 1 base, and 4 bases lay between the germline ends. The germline CDR1 and CDR2 sequences are MNHEY and SMNVEV (reference sequence). The CDR3 loop spans 13 amino acids. This CDR3 reads CASSLRGTDTQYF. DNA for the CDR3: TGTGCCAGCAGTTTACGGGGCACAGATACGCAGTATTTT.

This chain uses TRBV28 with TRBJ2-3; TRBD2 is a possible D gene (6 bases). Germline lookup yields CDR1 MDHEN and CDR2 SYDVKM. The germline V and J ends were trimmed by 5 bases and 11 bases, with 17 bases remaining between them. This CDR3 is 13 amino acids long. In DNA form, the CDR3 reads TGTGCCAGCAGTCGGGAGAGCCTAGGGTTGCAGTATTTT. Amino acid sequence: CASSRESLGLQYF.

V usage is TRBV28 and J usage is TRBJ1-2; maybe TRBD1 (6 bases). The germline gives CDR1 MDHEN, CDR2 SYDVKM. CDR3 length: 12 amino acids. The V gene lost 3 bases and the J gene lost 7 bases, with 9 bases spanning the gap. The CDR3 DNA is TGTGCCAGCAGTTTCATGACAGGTGGCTACACCTTC. Residues: CASSFMTGGYTF.

The V call is TRBV5-4, the J call TRBJ2-7; 15 bases agree with TRBD2. Germline V lookup: CDR1 SGHNT, CDR2 YYREEE (reference sequence). This CDR3 is 16 amino acids long. Germline trimming cut 3 bases from V and 6 bases from J; bases unmatched to any gene: 7. This CDR3 is CASSYPGLAGGGEQYF. DNA for the CDR3: TGTGCCAGCAGCTACCCCGGACTAGCGGGAGGGGGCGAGCAGTACTTC.

This clone was seen a few times. V is TRBV6-1 and J is TRBJ1-1; D is unresolved. Germline CDR1 is MNHNS and CDR2 is SASEGT. This CDR3 is 10 amino acids long. Trimming pared 2 bases from V and 11 bases from J, leaving 6 bases between. The CDR3: CASSEYSAFF. In DNA form, the CDR3 reads TGTGCCAGCAGTGAATATTCTGCTTTCTTT.

The chain has TRBV7-9 and TRBJ1-1; D not certain. This CDR3 is built from 14 residues. Germline V gene sequence: CDR1 SEHNR, CDR2 FQNEAQ (reference sequence). The V end lost 3 bases, the J end lost 4 bases, and 12 bases lay between the germline ends. The chain's CDR3 is CASSLSPEVTEAFF. The CDR3 bases are TGTGCCAGCAGCTTGTCCCCCGAGGTCACTGAAGCTTTCTTT.

This rearrangement joins TRBV5-1 to TRBJ1-2, with 9 nucleotides matching TRBD1. CDR3 length: 13 amino acids. Germline V CDR1 and CDR2: SGHRS, YFSETQ. V was pared by 3 bases and J by 6 bases, with 3 bases of the junction left unmatched. DNA of the CDR3: TGCGCCAGCAGCTACAGGGACAGGGATGGCTACACCTTC. Translation gives CASSYRDRDGYTF.

The sample holds one count of this clone. The identical CDR3 is also encoded by other nucleotide sequences in the sample. The chain has TRBV4-3 and TRBJ1-2, with a possible D match to TRBD1 (6 bases). This CDR3 comprises 16 residues. Germline CDR1 and CDR2: LGHNA and YSLEER. Between the trimmed V and J ends, which lost 3 bases and 0 bases, there was a span of 14 bases. In nucleotides, the CDR3 is TGCGCCAGCAGCCAGTTGGGACACGAATCTAACTATGGCTACACCTTC. Its translation: CASSQLGHESNYGYTF.

The chain has TRBV6-7 and TRBJ2-7; D remains ambiguous. Being an ORF, TRBV6-7 has a function that is uncertain. This CDR3 spans 14 amino acids. Trimming took 0 bases from V and 3 from J, leaving 9 bases between them. CDR3 residues: CASSYSGVVYEQYF. CDR3 nucleotides: TGTGCCAGCAGTTACTCCGGAGTTGTCTACGAGCAGTACTTC.

This clone was recorded a few times. The chain couples TRBV30 to TRBJ2-7, with 8 nucleotides matching TRBD2. The CDR3 extends over 14 amino acids. Germline V CDR1 and CDR2: GTSNPN, SVGIG (reference sequence). The ends lost 1 base at V and 3 bases at J; junction bases unmatched: 5. CDR3 sequence reads: CAWSDTSGLYEQYF. The CDR3 nucleotides read TGTGCCTGGAGTGATACTAGCGGACTCTACGAGCAGTACTTC.

Only a few counts were recorded for this clone. V and J are TRBV10-3 and TRBJ2-7; a possible D gene is TRBD2 (6 bases). The germline V and J ends were trimmed by 4 bases and 2 bases, with 18 bases remaining between them. This CDR3 comprises 16 residues. In germline, CDR1 is ENHRY, CDR2 SYGVKD. CDR3 residues: CAISAQGGAATYEQYF. The CDR3 DNA reads as TGTGCCATCAGTGCCCAAGGAGGGGCGGCAACCTACGAGCAGTACTTC.

This chain links TRBV4-1 with TRBJ2-1; no definite D call. The CDR3 sequence is 13 residues long. CDR1 MGHRA and CDR2 YSYEKL come from the germline V gene. The germline V and J ends were trimmed by 0 bases and 4 bases, with 4 bases remaining between them. The CDR3, as DNA: TGCGCCAGCAGCCAAGATCCTTACAATGAGCAGTTCTTC. This sequence encodes CASSQDPYNEQFF.

The J gene is TRBJ2-1, the V gene TRBV6-5; possible D gene TRBD2, 6 bases. V lost 6 bases, J lost 6 bases, and 18 bases lay in between. The CDR3 length is 15 residues. Germline CDR1 MNHEY, CDR2 SVGAGI. The CDR3 DNA reads TGTGCCAGCAGCTCCTGGGGGGTCGCTAGCAATGAGCAGTTCTTC. Protein sequence: CASSSWGVASNEQFF.

In its sample, this clone was seen a few times. The V call is TRBV7-3, the J call TRBJ1-5; D perhaps matches TRBD1 (6 bases). V lost 4 bases and J lost 3, with 10 bases in between. The CDR3 totals 14 residues. The germline gives CDR1 SGHTA, CDR2 FQGTGA. This CDR3 reads CASSSGQPNQPQHF. The CDR3 DNA follows: TGTGCCAGCAGCTCTGGACAGCCCAATCAGCCCCAGCATTTT.

This sequence joins TRBV28 and TRBJ2-7; 7 positions agree with TRBD1. Germline CDR1 and CDR2: MDHEN and SYDVKM. The CDR3 is 14 amino acids. V trimming: 2 bases; J trimming: 3 bases; junction bases outside the gene matches: 4. DNA for the CDR3: TGTGCCAGCAGTTTAGCCGGGACAGACTACGAGCAGTACTTC. This sequence encodes CASSLAGTDYEQYF.

There are a few counts of this clone. The chain links TRBV2 to TRBJ2-1; 9 bases match TRBD2. The V gene end was trimmed by 2 bases and the J gene end by 5 bases; junction bases not matched to a gene: 4. The V gene's germline CDR1 is SNHLY and CDR2 FYNNEI. The CDR3 consists of 15 residues. CDR3: CASSELAGVNNEQFF. CDR3 nucleotide sequence: TGTGCCAGCAGTGAATTAGCGGGAGTAAACAATGAGCAGTTCTTC.

This clone was seen just once. V usage is TRBV27 and J usage is TRBJ2-7; D not certain. Germline assignment: CDR1 MNHEY and CDR2 SMNVEV (reference sequence). This CDR3 is built from 14 residues. V lost 6 bases and J lost 1, with 13 bases in between. The CDR3 coding sequence is TGTGCCAGCAGCTTTTACCGAGGATCCTACGAGCAGTACTTC. Translating gives CASSFYRGSYEQYF.

The chain employs TRBV5-1 and TRBJ2-3; 16 bases agree with TRBD2. Germline V CDR1 and CDR2: SGHRS, YFSETQ. The CDR3 contains 20 residues. V trimming: 4 bases; J trimming: 2 bases; junction bases outside the gene matches: 13. The CDR3 is CASSVLSGLAGGGPTDTQYF. CDR3 bases: TGCGCCAGCAGCGTCCTATCGGGACTAGCGGGAGGGGGACCCACAGATACGCAGTATTTT.

This chain uses TRBV7-9 with TRBJ2-3; TRBD1 agrees at 8 bases. The germline V gene has CDR1 SEHNR and CDR2 FQNEAQ (reference sequence). This CDR3 is built from 14 residues. The junction had 8 bases not matched to a gene; V was cut back by 5 bases and J by 7 bases. As DNA, the CDR3 is TGTGCCAGCAGCCCTGACAGGGGTCTAAATACGCAGTATTTT. This sequence encodes CASSPDRGLNTQYF.

The chain uses TRBV4-1 and TRBJ1-1; perhaps TRBD1 as D (6 bases). The CDR3 is 15 residues long. Trimming took 1 base from V and 5 from J, leaving 14 bases between them. CDR1 and CDR2 from the germline V gene are MGHRA and YSYEKL. The CDR3 protein is CASSQVLGASTEAFF. The CDR3, as DNA: TGCGCCAGCAGCCAAGTTTTGGGGGCCTCGACTGAAGCTTTCTTT.

The chain links TRBV5-1 to TRBJ2-5, with TRBD2 identical over 9 bases. From germline, CDR1 is SGHRS and CDR2 YFSETQ. V was pared by 4 bases and J by 5 bases, with 12 bases of the junction left unmatched. There are 16 residues in the CDR3. The CDR3 here is CASSASGRPVRETQYF. DNA for the CDR3: TGCGCCAGCAGCGCAAGCGGGAGGCCAGTCCGGGAGACCCAGTACTTC.

The V gene is TRBV10-1, the J gene TRBJ2-5; 12 bases are a match to TRBD1. The J call may be mistaken, given a closer DNA end match to TRBJ2-7. The CDR3 covers 20 residues. Per germline, CDR1 WNHNN and CDR2 SYGVQD (reference sequence). The CDR3 DNA reads as TGCGCCAGCAGTGATGGCGGGGGACAGGGGGCCTTTTTGTTCTTCTACGAGCAGTACTTC. Translation gives CASSDGGGQGAFLFFYEQYF.

The chain links TRBV9 to TRBJ2-7; TRBD2 agrees at 7 bases. This CDR3 comprises 16 residues. Trimming removed 0 bases from V and 3 bases from J; junction bases left unmatched: 9. The germline gives CDR1 SGDLS, CDR2 YYNGEE. For the CDR3, the DNA is TGTGCCAGCAGCGTAGCCGGCGGGAGCCCGAGCTACGAGCAGTACTTC. It yields the protein CASSVAGGSPSYEQYF.